The 25 T cell receptor beta chains reported below all come from one sample, sequenced in a study of blood T cell repertoires in COVID-19. Assay: immunoSEQ multiplex PCR; the TCRdb copy retains only in-frame clones and omits some. The data contain roughly 150,000 clones, roughly 84% of them singletons. Sequencing input: peripheral blood. Receptors were obtained from a man older than 75 with COVID-19, enrolled during active disease.

The chain links TRBV28 to TRBJ2-2, with a weak D call TRBD2 (5 bases). Trimming left V 7 bases short and J 4 bases short, with 16 bases between. Germline CDR1 MDHEN, CDR2 SYDVKM. CDR3 length equals 15 residues. DNA for the CDR3: TGTGCCAGCACTTCTCCCGGAACTAGCACCGGGGAGCTGTTTTTT. Amino acids: CASTSPGTSTGELFF.

The chain joins TRBV5-4 to TRBJ1-2; 11 bases map to TRBD1. V lost 4 bases to trimming and J lost 4 bases; unmatched junction nucleotides: 6. Looked up from germline, CDR1 is SGHNT and CDR2 is YYREEE (reference sequence). This CDR3 is 15 amino acids long. The CDR3 protein is CASSQGQGGGYGYTF. The CDR3 bases are TGTGCCAGCAGCCAGGGACAGGGGGGGGGCTATGGCTACACCTTC. The full variable domain, in which reference TRBV5-4 and TRBJ1-2 provide the parts outside the CDR3, is ETGVTQSPTHLIKTRGQQVTLRCSSQSGHNTVSWYQQALGQGPQFIFQYYREEENGRGNFPPRFSGLQFPNYSSELNVNALELDDSALYLCASSQGQGGGYGYTFGSGTRLTVV.

For the CDR3, the DNA is TGTGCCAGCAGCCCCGGGTCAGGGCATCAGCCCCAGCATTTT. Translation: CASSPGSGHQPQHF. V and J are TRBV7-2 and TRBJ1-5, with D perhaps TRBD1 (5 bases). Trimming took off 5 bases at V and 5 bases at J, with 13 bases between the two ends. Germline V gene sequence: CDR1 SGHTA, CDR2 FQGNSA. The CDR3 runs 14 residues.

The count of this clone is one. This chain links TRBV4-2 with TRBJ2-3; 11 bases fit TRBD2. The CDR3 contains 19 residues. Germline V gives CDR1 LGHNA, CDR2 YNFKEQ. J gave up 0 bases and V 0 bases, and 8 bases lay outside the gene matches. This chain's CDR3 is CASSQELAGGYSSTDTQYF. DNA of the CDR3: TGTGCCAGCAGCCAAGAGCTAGCGGGGGGATATAGCAGCACAGATACGCAGTATTTT.

To note about this clone: The identical CDR3 is also encoded by other nucleotide sequences in the sample. The chain has TRBV5-1 and TRBJ1-5; 12 bases agree with TRBD1. V was pared by 0 bases and J by 5 bases, with 3 bases of the junction left unmatched. The V gene's germline CDR1 is SGHRS and CDR2 YFSETQ. This CDR3 spans 16 amino acids. CDR3 region: CASSLGGTGGYQPQHF. The CDR3 nucleotides are TGCGCCAGCAGCTTGGGTGGGACAGGGGGCTATCAGCCCCAGCATTTT. Based on the CDR3 plus reference TRBV5-1 and TRBJ1-5, the full variable domain is KAGVTQTPRYLIKTRGQQVTLSCSPISGHRSVSWYQQTPGQGLQFLFEYFSETQRNKGNFPGRFSGRQFSNSRSEMNVSTLELGDSALYLCASSLGGTGGYQPQHFGDGTRLSIL.

This chain links TRBV20-1 with TRBJ1-3; 7 positions agree with TRBD1. V lost 6 bases and J lost 6; bases outside the gene matches: 11. CDR1 is DFQATT and CDR2 is SNEGSKA in the germline V gene (reference sequence). CDR3 length: 14 amino acids. DNA for the CDR3: TGCAGTGCGAGTAGGGGACAGTGGGAAAACACCATATATTTT. Encoded protein: CSASRGQWENTIYF.

V gene TRBV6-6 combines with J gene TRBJ1-6; no clear D. V was cut by 2 bases and J by 13 bases, with 9 bases left in between. The V gene's germline CDR1 is MNHNY and CDR2 SVGAGI (reference sequence). The CDR3 runs 12 residues. The CDR3 DNA follows: TGTGCCAGCAGTTACGTGGAGTCGCCCCTCCACTTT. Residues: CASSYVESPLHF.

The table lists this clone with a count of one. The CDR3 reads CAISESTRGEAFF. For the CDR3, the DNA is TGTGCCATCAGTGAGTCGACTCGCGGTGAAGCTTTCTTT. The V call is TRBV10-3, the J call TRBJ1-1; D is uncertain. The germline gives CDR1 ENHRY, CDR2 SYGVKD. V lost 0 bases to trimming and J lost 7 bases, with 9 bases between them. The CDR3 is made up of 13 amino acids.

The chain carries TRBV6-1 and TRBJ1-2, with 8 bases fitting TRBD1. The CDR3 extends over 13 amino acids. J gave up 8 bases and V 2 bases, and 4 bases lay outside the gene matches. The V gene's germline CDR1 is MNHNS and CDR2 SASEGT. This chain's CDR3 is CASSEQDRAGYTF. The CDR3 DNA reads as TGTGCCAGCAGTGAACAGGACAGGGCGGGCTACACCTTC.

J is TRBJ2-2 and V is TRBV10-3; 9 nucleotides align to TRBD2. The CDR3 extends over 15 amino acids. Germline CDR1 and CDR2: ENHRY and SYGVKD. Trimming took 8 bases from V and 4 from J; bases not matched to a gene: 8. The DNA of the CDR3 is TGTGCCATCGAAGCGAGCGGGGGGCCCACCGGGGAGCTGTTTTTT. Translation gives CAIEASGGPTGELFF.

V usage is TRBV10-3 and J usage is TRBJ2-3; D might be TRBD2 (5 bases). Trimming removed 7 bases at V and 1 base at J, with 6 bases between. CDR3 length: 12 amino acids. The germline gives CDR1 ENHRY, CDR2 SYGVKD. This CDR3 is CAITGGTDTQYF. Here the CDR3 DNA reads TGTGCCATCACCGGGGGCACAGATACGCAGTATTTT.

V is TRBV4-1 and J is TRBJ1-2, with D unresolved. Germline loops: CDR1 MGHRA, CDR2 YSYEKL. The CDR3 runs 15 residues. The V gene lost 0 bases and the J gene lost 4 bases, with 12 bases spanning the gap. The CDR3 DNA reads TGCGCCAGCAGCCAAGACAGGTCCCCAATCTATGGCTACACCTTC. Residues: CASSQDRSPIYGYTF.

This rearrangement joins TRBV3-1 (or the pseudogene TRBV3-2) to TRBJ1-5, with unresolved D. Trimming pared 0 bases from V and 6 bases from J, leaving 6 bases between. This CDR3 has 13 residues. The V gene's germline CDR1 is LGHDT and CDR2 YNNKEL (reference sequence). The CDR3 nucleotides read TGTGCCAGCAGCCAAGATCAAGCTCAGCCCCAGCATTTT. It specifies CASSQDQAQPQHF.

The V call is TRBV6-5, the J call TRBJ1-4, with D possibly matching TRBD1 (6 bases). The CDR3 has 11 amino acids. Trimming took 8 bases from V and 6 from J, leaving 7 bases between them. Per germline, CDR1 MNHEY and CDR2 SVGAGI. CDR3 bases: TGTGCCAGCTCAGGGGATGAAAAACTGTTTTTT. Translating it yields CASSGDEKLFF.

The V gene is TRBV9, the J gene TRBJ2-2; 9 positions agree with TRBD1. The CDR3 consists of 16 residues. Germline CDR1 reads SGDLS; CDR2 reads YYNGEE. V gave up 4 bases and J gave up 2 bases; unmatched junction bases: 6. CDR3 DNA: TGTGCCAGCAGCTACCGACAGGGGGTAAACACCGGGGAGCTGTTTTTT. It codes for CASSYRQGVNTGELFF.

The chain recombines TRBV27 with TRBJ1-1; 7 bases match TRBD1. V lost 5 bases, J lost 5 bases, and 8 bases stayed unmatched. This CDR3 spans 14 amino acids. CDR1 and CDR2 (germline): MNHEY, SMNVEV (reference sequence). The CDR3 sequence: CASSTTGDWTEAFF. For the CDR3, the DNA is TGTGCCAGCAGTACCACAGGGGATTGGACTGAAGCTTTCTTT.

The genes are TRBV5-8 and TRBJ1-2; the D gene is possibly TRBD1 (5 bases). Germline CDR1 SGHTS, CDR2 YDEGEE. V lost 5 bases, J lost 9 bases, and 17 bases lay in between. This CDR3 is built from 13 residues. CDR3 coding DNA: TGTGCCAGCAGTCCTGACAGTTACCTCCGCTACACCTTC. Residues: CASSPDSYLRYTF.

The chain carries TRBV19 and TRBJ2-1, with a tentative D call TRBD2 (5 bases). The CDR3 runs 14 residues. Germline V gene data show CDR1 as LNHDA and CDR2 as SQIVND (reference sequence). The V end lost 5 bases, the J end lost 5 bases, and 13 bases lay between the germline ends. The CDR3 region is CASSVGLANNEQFF. The DNA of the CDR3 is TGTGCCAGTAGTGTCGGACTCGCTAACAATGAGCAGTTCTTC.

This chain links TRBV6-1 with TRBJ2-7, with D possibly TRBD1 on 5 matching bases. The CDR3 has 17 amino acids. The germline V gene encodes CDR1 MNHNS and CDR2 SASEGT. V shed 1 base and J shed 1 base, with 17 bases lying between them. The CDR3 is CASSEGTPTYFSYEQYF. The CDR3 DNA is TGTGCCAGCAGTGAAGGGACACCTACCTATTTTTCCTACGAGCAGTACTTC.

In regard to this clone: One end of the junction varies from germline; a read error may be responsible. The J gene is TRBJ2-3, the V gene TRBV25-1, with 8 bases matching TRBD2. The CDR3 covers 13 residues. CDR1 and CDR2 (germline): MGHDK, SYGVNS. This CDR3 reads CASIAGIPDTQYF. The CDR3, as DNA: TGTGCTAGCATAGCGGGGATTCCAGATACGCAGTATTTT.

This clone was counted a single time. V usage is TRBV14 and J usage is TRBJ2-5; 9 nucleotides line up with TRBD1. CDR1 and CDR2 (germline): SGHDN, FVKESK. Trimming removed 4 bases from V and 4 bases from J; junction bases left unmatched: 7. The CDR3 contains 15 residues. In nucleotides, the CDR3 is TGTGCCAGCAGCCTTCACAGGGGGCAGGGAGAGACCCAGTACTTC. Translating it yields CASSLHRGQGETQYF. Full variable domain (outside the CDR3, taken from reference TRBV14 and TRBJ2-5): EAGVTQFPSHSVIEKGQTVTLRCDPISGHDNLYWYRRVMGKEIKFLLHFVKESKQDESGMPNNRFLAERTGGTYSTLKVQPAELEDSGVYFCASSLHRGQGETQYFGPGTRLLVL.

The CDR3 nucleotides read TGTGCCAGCTCACCACCAACGGGGGGGCCAGGGGAGCAGTACTTC. Its translation is CASSPPTGGPGEQYF. The chain has TRBV18 and TRBJ2-7; TRBD2 matches 8 bases. The germline gives CDR1 KGHSH, CDR2 LQKENI. The CDR3 has 15 residues. J gave up 7 bases and V 0 bases, and 8 bases lay outside the gene matches.

The chain is built from TRBV3-1 (or the pseudogene TRBV3-2) and TRBJ2-3; 10 bases align to TRBD2. The germline CDR1 and CDR2 sequences are LGHDT and YNNKEL (reference sequence). CDR3 length equals 14 residues. The junction had 0 bases not matched to a gene; V was cut back by 2 bases and J by 4 bases. The CDR3 here is CASSQLAGADTQYF. The CDR3 region has the DNA TGTGCCAGCAGCCAACTAGCGGGAGCAGATACGCAGTATTTT.

The chain recombines TRBV11-1 with TRBJ2-7, with 9 bases lining up with TRBD1. Germline CDR1 reads SGHAT; CDR2 reads FQDESV (reference sequence). There are 14 residues in the CDR3. J was trimmed by 5 bases and V by 5 bases; bases with no gene match: 7. CDR3 DNA sequence: TGTGCCAGCAGCCTAGGAGGGACAGGGAACGAGCAGTACTTC. Translated: CASSLGGTGNEQYF.

J is TRBJ1-4 and V is TRBV4-1; no clear D. Germline CDR1 is MGHRA and CDR2 is YSYEKL. The V end was cut by 3 bases, the J end by 6 bases, with 14 bases between. The CDR3 length is 15 residues. The chain's CDR3 is CASSHALEFDEKLFF. The CDR3 bases are TGCGCCAGCAGCCACGCCTTAGAGTTTGATGAAAAACTGTTTTTT.